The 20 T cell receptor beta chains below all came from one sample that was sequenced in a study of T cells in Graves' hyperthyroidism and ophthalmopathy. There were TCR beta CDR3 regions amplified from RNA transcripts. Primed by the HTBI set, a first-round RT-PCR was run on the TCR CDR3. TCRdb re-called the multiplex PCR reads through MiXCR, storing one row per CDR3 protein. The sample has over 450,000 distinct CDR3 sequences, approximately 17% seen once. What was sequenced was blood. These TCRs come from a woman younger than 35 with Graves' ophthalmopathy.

The CDR3 DNA is TGCAGTGCTAGCCACAGACTAGAGGGGCATCGGGATACGCAGTATTTT. Translation gives CSASHRLEGHRDTQYF. The chain recombines TRBV20-1 with TRBJ2-3; the D gene is possibly TRBD2 (6 bases). This CDR3 region has 16 residues. Germline loops: CDR1 DFQATT, CDR2 SNEGSKA (reference sequence). V was pared by 3 bases and J by 6 bases, with 22 bases between.

The CDR3 region has the DNA TGCGCCAGCAGCCAAGGACAGGGGGCGGTTGGCTACACCTTC. It codes for CASSQGQGAVGYTF. The genes are TRBV4-3 and TRBJ1-2; 10 bases are shared with TRBD1. Germline V gene lookup returns CDR1 LGHNA and CDR2 YSLEER. The CDR3 contains 14 residues. Trimming at V came to 1 base and at J to 7 bases, leaving 3 bases not matched to a gene.

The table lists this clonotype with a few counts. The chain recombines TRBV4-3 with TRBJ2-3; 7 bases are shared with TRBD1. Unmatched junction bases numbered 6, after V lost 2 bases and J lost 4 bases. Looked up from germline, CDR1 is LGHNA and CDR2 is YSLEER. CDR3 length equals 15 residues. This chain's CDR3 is CASSQKQGYPDTQYF. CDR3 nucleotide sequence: TGCGCCAGCAGCCAAAAACAGGGGTACCCAGATACGCAGTATTTT.

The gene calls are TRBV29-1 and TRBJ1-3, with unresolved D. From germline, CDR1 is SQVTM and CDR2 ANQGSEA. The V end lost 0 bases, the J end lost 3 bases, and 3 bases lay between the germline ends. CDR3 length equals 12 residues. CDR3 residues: CSVEDLGNTIYF. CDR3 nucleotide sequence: TGCAGCGTTGAAGATCTTGGAAACACCATATATTTT.

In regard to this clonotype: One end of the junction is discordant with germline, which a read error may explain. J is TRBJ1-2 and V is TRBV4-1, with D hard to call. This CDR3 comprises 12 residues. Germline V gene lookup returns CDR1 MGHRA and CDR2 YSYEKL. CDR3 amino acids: CASSQRAGGYTF. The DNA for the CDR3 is TGTGCCAGCAGCCAGAGGGCAGGCGGCTACACCTTC.

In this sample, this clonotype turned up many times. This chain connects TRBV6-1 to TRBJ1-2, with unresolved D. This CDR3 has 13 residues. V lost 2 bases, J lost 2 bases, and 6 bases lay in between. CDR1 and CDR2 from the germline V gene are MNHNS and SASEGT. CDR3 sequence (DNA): TGTGCCAGCAGTGAACCCTGGAACTATGGCTACACCTTC. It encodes CASSEPWNYGYTF.

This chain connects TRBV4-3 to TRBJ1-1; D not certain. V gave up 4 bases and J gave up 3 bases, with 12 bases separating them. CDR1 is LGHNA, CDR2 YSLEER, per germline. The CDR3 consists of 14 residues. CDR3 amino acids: CASSPLPRDTEAFF. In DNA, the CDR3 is TGCGCCAGCAGCCCGTTGCCTAGGGACACTGAAGCTTTCTTT.

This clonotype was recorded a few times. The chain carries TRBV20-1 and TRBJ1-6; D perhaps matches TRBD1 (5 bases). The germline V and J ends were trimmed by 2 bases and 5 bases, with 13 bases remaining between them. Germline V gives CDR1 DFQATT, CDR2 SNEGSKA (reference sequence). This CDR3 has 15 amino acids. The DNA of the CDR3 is TGCAGTGCTAGAAGGGGCAGCAATAATAATTCACCCCTCCACTTT. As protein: CSARRGSNNNSPLHF.

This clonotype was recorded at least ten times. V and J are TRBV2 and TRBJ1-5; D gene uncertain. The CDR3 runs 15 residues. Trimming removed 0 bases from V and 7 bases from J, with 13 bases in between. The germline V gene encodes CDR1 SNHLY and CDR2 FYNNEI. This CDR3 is CASSEAVGVAQPQHF. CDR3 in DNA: TGTGCCAGCAGTGAAGCGGTGGGCGTAGCCCAGCCCCAGCATTTT.

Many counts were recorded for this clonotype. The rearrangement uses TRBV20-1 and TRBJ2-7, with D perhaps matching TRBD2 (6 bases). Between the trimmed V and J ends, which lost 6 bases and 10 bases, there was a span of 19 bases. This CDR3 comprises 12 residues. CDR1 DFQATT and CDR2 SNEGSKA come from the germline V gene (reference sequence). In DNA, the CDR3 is TGCAGTGCCAGGGACGGGACTCCTCGACAGTACTTC. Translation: CSARDGTPRQYF.

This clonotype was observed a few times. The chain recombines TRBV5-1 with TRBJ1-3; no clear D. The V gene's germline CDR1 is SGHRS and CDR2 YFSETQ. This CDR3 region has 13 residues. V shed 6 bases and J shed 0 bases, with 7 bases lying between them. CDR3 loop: CASTASSGNTIYF. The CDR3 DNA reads TGCGCCAGCACAGCAAGCTCTGGAAACACCATATATTTT.

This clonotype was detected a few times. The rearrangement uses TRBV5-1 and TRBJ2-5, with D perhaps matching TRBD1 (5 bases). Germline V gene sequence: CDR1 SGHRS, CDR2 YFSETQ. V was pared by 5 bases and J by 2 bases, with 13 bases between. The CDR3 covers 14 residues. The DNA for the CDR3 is TGCGCCAGCAGTCGCTGGCAGGGTCAAGAGACCCAGTACTTC. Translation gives CASSRWQGQETQYF.

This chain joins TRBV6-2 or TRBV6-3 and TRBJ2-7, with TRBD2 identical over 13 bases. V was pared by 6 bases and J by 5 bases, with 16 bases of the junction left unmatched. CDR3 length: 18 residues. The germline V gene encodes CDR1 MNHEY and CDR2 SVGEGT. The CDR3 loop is CASSHGLAGESPTHEQYF. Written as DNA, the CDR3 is TGTGCCAGCAGCCACGGACTAGCGGGAGAATCACCTACCCACGAGCAGTACTTC.

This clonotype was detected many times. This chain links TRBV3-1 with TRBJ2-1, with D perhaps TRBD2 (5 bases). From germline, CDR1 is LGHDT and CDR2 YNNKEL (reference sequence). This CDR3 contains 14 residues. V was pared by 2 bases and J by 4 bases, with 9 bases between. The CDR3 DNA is TGTGCCAGCAGCCAAAAAGGCGGGTACAATGAGCAGTTCTTC. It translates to CASSQKGGYNEQFF.

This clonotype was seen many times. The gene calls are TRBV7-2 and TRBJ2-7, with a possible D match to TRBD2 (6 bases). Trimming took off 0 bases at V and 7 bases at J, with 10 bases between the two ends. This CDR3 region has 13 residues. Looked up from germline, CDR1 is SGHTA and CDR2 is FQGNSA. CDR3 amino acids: CASSLASAGEQYF. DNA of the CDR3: TGTGCCAGCAGCTTAGCGTCGGCGGGAGAGCAGTACTTC.

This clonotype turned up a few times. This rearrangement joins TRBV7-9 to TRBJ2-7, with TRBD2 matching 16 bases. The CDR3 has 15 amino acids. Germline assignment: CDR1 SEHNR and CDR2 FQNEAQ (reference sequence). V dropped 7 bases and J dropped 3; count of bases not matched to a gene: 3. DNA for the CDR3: TGTGCCAGCACGGGACTAGCGGGGGGGATCTACGAGCAGTACTTC. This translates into CASTGLAGGIYEQYF.

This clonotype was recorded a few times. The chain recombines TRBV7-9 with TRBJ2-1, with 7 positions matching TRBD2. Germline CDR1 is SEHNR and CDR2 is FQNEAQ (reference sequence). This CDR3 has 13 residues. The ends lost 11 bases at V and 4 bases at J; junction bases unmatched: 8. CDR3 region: CAGGEVPYNEQFF. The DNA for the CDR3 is TGTGCCGGGGGGGAGGTCCCATACAATGAGCAGTTCTTC.

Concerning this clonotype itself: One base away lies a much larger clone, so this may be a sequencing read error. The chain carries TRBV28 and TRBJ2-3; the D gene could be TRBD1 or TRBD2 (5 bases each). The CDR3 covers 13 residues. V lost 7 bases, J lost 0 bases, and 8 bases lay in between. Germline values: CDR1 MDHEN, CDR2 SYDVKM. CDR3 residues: CASNGASTDTQYF. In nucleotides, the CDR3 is TGTGCCAGCAACGGGGCTAGCACAGATACGCAGTATTTT.

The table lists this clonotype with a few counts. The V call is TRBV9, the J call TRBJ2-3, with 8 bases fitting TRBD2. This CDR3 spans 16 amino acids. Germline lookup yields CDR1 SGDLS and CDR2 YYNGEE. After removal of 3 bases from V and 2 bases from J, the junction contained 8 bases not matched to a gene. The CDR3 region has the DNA TGTGCCAGCAGCGGACTAACCGGGGGGGTCACAGATACGCAGTATTTT. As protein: CASSGLTGGVTDTQYF.

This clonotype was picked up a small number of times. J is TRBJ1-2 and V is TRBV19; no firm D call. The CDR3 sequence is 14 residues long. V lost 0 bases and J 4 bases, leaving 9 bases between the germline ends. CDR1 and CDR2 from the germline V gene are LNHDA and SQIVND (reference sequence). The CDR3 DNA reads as TGTGCCAGTAGTATAGACAGCCGTTCCTATGGCTACACCTTC. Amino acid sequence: CASSIDSRSYGYTF.